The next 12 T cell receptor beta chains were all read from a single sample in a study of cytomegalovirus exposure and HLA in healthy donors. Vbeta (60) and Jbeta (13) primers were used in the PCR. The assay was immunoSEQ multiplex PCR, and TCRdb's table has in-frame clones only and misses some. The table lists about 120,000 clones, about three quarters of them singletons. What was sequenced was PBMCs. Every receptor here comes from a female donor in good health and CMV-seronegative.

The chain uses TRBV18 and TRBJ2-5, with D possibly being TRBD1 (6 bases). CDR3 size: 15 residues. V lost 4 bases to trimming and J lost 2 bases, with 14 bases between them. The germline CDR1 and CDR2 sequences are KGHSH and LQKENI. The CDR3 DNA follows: TGTGCCAGCTCACTACAGGACAGCCCTCAAGAGACCCAGTACTTC. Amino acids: CASSLQDSPQETQYF.

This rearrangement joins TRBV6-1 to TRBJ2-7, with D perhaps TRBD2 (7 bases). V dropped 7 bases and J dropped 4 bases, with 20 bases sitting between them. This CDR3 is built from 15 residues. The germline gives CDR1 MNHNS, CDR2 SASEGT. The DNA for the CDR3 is TGTGCCAGCACGGGGGGCCGTTATGACTTATACGAGCAGTACTTC. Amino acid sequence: CASTGGRYDLYEQYF.

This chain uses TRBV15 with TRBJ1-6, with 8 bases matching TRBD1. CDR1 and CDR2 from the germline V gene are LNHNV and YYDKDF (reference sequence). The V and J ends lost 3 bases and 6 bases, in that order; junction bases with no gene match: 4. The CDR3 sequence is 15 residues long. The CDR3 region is CATSRDGQGNSPLHF. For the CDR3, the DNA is TGTGCCACCAGCAGGGATGGACAGGGTAATTCACCCCTCCACTTT.

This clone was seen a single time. The CDR3 is CASGWRTQDSGNTIYF. The CDR3 nucleotides are TGTGCTAGTGGTTGGCGAACACAGGACTCTGGAAACACCATATATTTT. The gene calls are TRBV12-5 and TRBJ1-3, with a possible D match to TRBD1 (5 bases). The CDR3 runs 16 residues. V dropped 4 bases and J dropped 0 bases, with 13 bases sitting between them. The germline gives CDR1 LGHNT, CDR2 FRNRAP.

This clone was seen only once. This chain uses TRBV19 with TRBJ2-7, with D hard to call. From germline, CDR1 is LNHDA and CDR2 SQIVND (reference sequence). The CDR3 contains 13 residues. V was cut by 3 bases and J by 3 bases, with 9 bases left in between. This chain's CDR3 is CASSIQVGYEQYF. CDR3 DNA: TGTGCCAGTAGTATCCAGGTCGGCTACGAGCAGTACTTC.

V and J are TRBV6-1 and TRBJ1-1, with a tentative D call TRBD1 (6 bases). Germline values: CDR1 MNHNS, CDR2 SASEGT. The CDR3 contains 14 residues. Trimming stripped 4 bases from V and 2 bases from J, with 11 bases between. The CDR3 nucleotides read TGTGCCAGCAGTGCCTCACAGGGTAACACTGAAGCTTTCTTT. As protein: CASSASQGNTEAFF.

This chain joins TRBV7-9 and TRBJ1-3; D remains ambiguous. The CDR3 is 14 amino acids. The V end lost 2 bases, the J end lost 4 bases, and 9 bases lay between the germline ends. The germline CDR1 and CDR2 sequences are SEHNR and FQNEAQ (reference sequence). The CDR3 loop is CASSLQAPGNTIYF. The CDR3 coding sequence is TGTGCCAGCAGCTTACAGGCGCCCGGAAACACCATATATTTT.

The CDR3 here is CASSIGEGGGDGYTF. DNA of the CDR3: TGTGCCAGTAGTATAGGAGAGGGCGGGGGCGATGGCTACACCTTC. The rearrangement joins TRBV19 to TRBJ1-2, with a tentative D call TRBD1 (6 bases). From germline, CDR1 is LNHDA and CDR2 SQIVND (reference sequence). The CDR3 length is 15 residues. V was cut by 1 base and J by 6 bases, with 15 bases left in between.

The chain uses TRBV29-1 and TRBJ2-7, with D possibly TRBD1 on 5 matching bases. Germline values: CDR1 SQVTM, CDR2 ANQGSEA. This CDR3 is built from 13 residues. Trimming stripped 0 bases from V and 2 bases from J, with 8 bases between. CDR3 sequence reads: CSVEDDRTYEQYF. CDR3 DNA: TGCAGCGTTGAAGATGACAGAACCTACGAGCAGTACTTC.

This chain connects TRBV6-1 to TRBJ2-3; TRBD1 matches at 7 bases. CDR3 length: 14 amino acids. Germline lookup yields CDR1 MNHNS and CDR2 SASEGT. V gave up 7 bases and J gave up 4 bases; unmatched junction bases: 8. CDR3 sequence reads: CASKTGRYADTQYF. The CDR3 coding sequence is TGTGCCAGCAAGACAGGGCGGTACGCAGATACGCAGTATTTT.

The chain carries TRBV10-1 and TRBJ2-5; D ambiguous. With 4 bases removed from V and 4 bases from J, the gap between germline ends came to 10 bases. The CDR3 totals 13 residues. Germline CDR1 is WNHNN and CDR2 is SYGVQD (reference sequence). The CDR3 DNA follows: TGCGCCAGCAGTGCTCAAACGGGAGAGACCCAGTACTTC. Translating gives CASSAQTGETQYF.

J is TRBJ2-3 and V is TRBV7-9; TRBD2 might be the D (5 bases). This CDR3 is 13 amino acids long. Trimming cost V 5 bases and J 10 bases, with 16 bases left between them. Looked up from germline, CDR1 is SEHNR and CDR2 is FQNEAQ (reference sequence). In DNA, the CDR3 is TGTGCCAGCAGCGATGAAACCGGGATGGCGCAGTATTTT. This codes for CASSDETGMAQYF.